This T cell receptor (beta chain) was profiled in a study of regulatory dendritic cells for organ transplantation. V lost 3 bases and J lost 4, with 13 bases in between. The CDR3 is 15 amino acids. In germline, CDR1 is SEHNR, CDR2 FQNEAQ (reference sequence). Libraries were prepared by immunoSEQ multiplex PCR; TCRdb keeps only in-frame clonotypes and omits some of them. The sample contains 25,000 to 30,000 clones, roughly 84% of which appear only once. The clonotype was recovered from a human donor in good health. The sequencing input was naive CD8+ T cells from blood. Subset in this sample: CD45RA+ naive T cells. The chain is built from TRBV7-9 and TRBJ2-1; the D gene is possibly TRBD1 (7 bases). CDR3 region: CASSLRDSIYNEQFF. As DNA, the CDR3 is TGTGCCAGCAGCTTGCGGGACAGTATATACAATGAGCAGTTCTTC.